This TCR beta chain was sequenced during a study of shared clonotypes between healthy human individuals. Broader study findings: Blood was the only sampled material, and tissue repertoires likely differ. Lower generation probabilities were found for non-shared clonotypes than for those shared by all four donors. The rarefaction results pointed to incomplete sorted-subset sequencing despite large depth.

Note on this clone: Its antigen is unknown.

V was clipped by 2 bases and J by 5 bases, with 15 bases between them. Germline V lookup: CDR1 SNHLY, CDR2 FYNNEI. The CDR3 has 15 residues. This table comes from immunoSEQ multiplex PCR, and its TCRdb copy is limited to in-frame clones, with some not included. The data hold about 1.5 million clones, with 95% to 99% observed a single time. This sequence was found in a man aged 30 to 39 in good health. The sequenced material came from naive CD4+ T cells sorted from blood. Subset indicated: CD45RA+ positively selected. The gene calls are TRBV2 and TRBJ1-2; D not certain. CDR3 sequence: CASSELGIPGYGYTF. The CDR3 DNA reads as TGTGCCAGCAGTGAACTGGGGATCCCGGGGTATGGCTACACCTTC.